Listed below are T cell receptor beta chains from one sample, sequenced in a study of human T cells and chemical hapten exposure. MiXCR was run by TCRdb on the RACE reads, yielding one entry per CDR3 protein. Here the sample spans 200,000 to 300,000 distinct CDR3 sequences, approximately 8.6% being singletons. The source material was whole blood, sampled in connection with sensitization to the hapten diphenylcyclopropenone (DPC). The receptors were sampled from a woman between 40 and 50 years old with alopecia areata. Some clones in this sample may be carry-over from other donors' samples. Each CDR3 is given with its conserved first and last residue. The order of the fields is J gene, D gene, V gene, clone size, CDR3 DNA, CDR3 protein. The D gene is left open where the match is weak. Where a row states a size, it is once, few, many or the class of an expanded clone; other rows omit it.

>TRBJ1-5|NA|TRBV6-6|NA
TGTGCCAGCAGCGCCTCAGCGGCCAATCAGCCCCAGCATTTT
CASSASAANQPQHF
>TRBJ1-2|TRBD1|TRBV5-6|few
TGTGCCAGCAGCACCGGGACAGGAAATCTTGGGGGCTACACCTTC
CASSTGTGNLGGYTF
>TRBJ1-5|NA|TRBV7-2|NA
TGTGCCAGCAGCTTAGGTTTAAGGCAGCCCCAGCATTTT
CASSLGLRQPQHF
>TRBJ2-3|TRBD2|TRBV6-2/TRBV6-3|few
TGTGCCAGCAGTTACACTGGGTATAGCGGGATGGTCCCAGATACGCAGTATTTT
CASSYTGYSGMVPDTQYF
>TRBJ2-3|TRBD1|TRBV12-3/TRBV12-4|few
TGTGCCAGCAGTGACGGACAGGCTGGTACGCAGTATTTT
CASSDGQAGTQYF
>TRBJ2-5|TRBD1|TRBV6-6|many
TGTGCCAGCAGTTACTCCGGGACAGATAAGGAAGAGACCCAGTACTTC
CASSYSGTDKEETQYF
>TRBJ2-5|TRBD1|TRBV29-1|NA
TGCAGCGTGAACAGGGGTACCGGGGAGACCCAGTACTTC
CSVNRGTGETQYF
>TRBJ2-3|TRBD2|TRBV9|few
TGTGCCAGCAGCGTAGAAGCGGGGGCAGATACGCAGTATTTT
CASSVEAGADTQYF
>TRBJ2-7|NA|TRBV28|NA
TGTGCCAGCAGTATGCCTGTACCGGAGGACTACGAGCAGTACTTC
CASSMPVPEDYEQYF
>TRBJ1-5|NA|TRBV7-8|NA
TGTGCCAGCAGCCCAGGAAGTGGCAATCAGCCCCAGCATTTT
CASSPGSGNQPQHF
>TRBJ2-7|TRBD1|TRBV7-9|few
TGTGCCAGCACCGGACAGGGGGCTGGTGAGCAGTACTTC
CASTGQGAGEQYF
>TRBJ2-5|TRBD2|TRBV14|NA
TGTGCCAGCAGCCAAAGGGGGACTAGCGGAGAGACCCAGTACTTC
CASSQRGTSGETQYF
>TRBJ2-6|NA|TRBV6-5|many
TGTGCCAGCAGTTACGCCGAGGGATCTGGGGCCAACGTCCTGACTTTC
CASSYAEGSGANVLTF
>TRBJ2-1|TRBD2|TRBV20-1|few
TGCAGTGCTAGAGATAGGGGCGGGAGCTCCTACAATGAGCAGTTCTTC
CSARDRGGSSYNEQFF
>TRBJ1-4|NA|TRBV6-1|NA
TGTGCCAGCAGTGAATTTTGGCCGGCTGGGGAAAAACTGTTTTTT
CASSEFWPAGEKLFF
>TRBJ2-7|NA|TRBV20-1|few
TGCAGTGCTAGAGGTAGTGATATGGAGGTAACCTACGAGCAGTACTTC
CSARGSDMEVTYEQYF
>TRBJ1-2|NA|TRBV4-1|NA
TGCGCCAGCAGCCAAGGACAGGAGGACTATGGCTACACCTTC
CASSQGQEDYGYTF
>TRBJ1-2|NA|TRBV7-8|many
TGTGCCAGCAGCTTAGGTCAGGGAAATGGCTACACCTTC
CASSLGQGNGYTF
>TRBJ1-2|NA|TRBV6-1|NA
TGTGCCAGCAGTGAATGGGAGCCCACCTTC
CASSEWEPTF
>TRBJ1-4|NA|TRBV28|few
TGTGCCAGCAGTTTAGGGGGCAGCTTTAATGAAAAACTGTTTTTT
CASSLGGSFNEKLFF
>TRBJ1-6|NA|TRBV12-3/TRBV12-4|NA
TGTGCCAGCAGTCGGACCGCCTACGACCCCTATAATTCACCCCTCCACTTT
CASSRTAYDPYNSPLHF
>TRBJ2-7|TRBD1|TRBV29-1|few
TGCAGCGTTGAGGGGACAGGGGACGAGCAGTACTTC
CSVEGTGDEQYF
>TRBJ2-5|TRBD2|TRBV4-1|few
TGCGCCAGCAGCTGGTACGGGGAGGGGGAGACCCAGTACTTC
CASSWYGEGETQYF
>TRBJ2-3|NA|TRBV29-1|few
TGCAGCGTCCCTCGGGACGGGAGAGATACGCAGTATTTT
CSVPRDGRDTQYF